Below are 20 T cell receptor beta chains sequenced from a single sample in a study of shared clonotypes between healthy human individuals. TCRdb's table, derived via immunoSEQ multiplex PCR, lists solely in-frame clones and lacks some. The profile shows 2 million to 2.5 million clones, about 94% of them singletons. The sequencing sample was made of naive CD4+ T cells sorted from blood. The subset denotes: CD45RA+ positively selected. These receptor sequences come from a man aged 18 to 35 in good health.

The rearrangement joins TRBV9 to TRBJ2-1, with D perhaps matching TRBD1 or TRBD2 (5 bases each). The CDR3 consists of 18 residues. V dropped 1 base and J dropped 7 bases, with 24 bases sitting between them. Germline V gene data show CDR1 as SGDLS and CDR2 as YYNGEE. Here the CDR3 DNA reads TGTGCCAGCAGCGTAACAGGCCCCCAGAGCGGAGGATGGAATGAGCAGTTCTTC. It translates to CASSVTGPQSGGWNEQFF.

This clone was seen only once. The sample carries other DNA sequences with the same CDR3. J is TRBJ2-2 and V is TRBV10-3; tentatively, D is TRBD1 (5 bases). Germline V gene lookup returns CDR1 ENHRY and CDR2 SYGVKD. V gave up 0 bases and J gave up 4 bases, with 9 bases separating them. CDR3 length: 15 amino acids. CDR3 nucleotide sequence: TGTGCCATCAGTGAGTCAACAGGAGTCACCGGGGAGCTGTTTTTT. Its translation is CAISESTGVTGELFF.

A word on this clone: Other DNA sequences in this sample translate to the same CDR3. The chain is built from TRBV6-5 and TRBJ2-6; no definite D call. CDR1 MNHEY and CDR2 SVGAGI come from the germline V gene. Between the trimmed V and J ends, which lost 6 bases and 2 bases, there was a span of 5 bases. The CDR3 length is 13 residues. The chain's CDR3 is CASSLPGANVLTF. The CDR3, as DNA: TGTGCCAGCAGCCTACCTGGGGCCAACGTCCTGACTTTC.

The V and J genes are TRBV28 and TRBJ2-7, with D perhaps matching TRBD1 or TRBD2 (5 bases each). V shed 3 bases and J shed 6 bases, with 9 bases lying between them. The CDR3 covers 12 residues. Germline CDR1 and CDR2: MDHEN and SYDVKM. The CDR3 region has the DNA TGTGCCAGCAGTTTTTTGAGGGGCGAGCAGTACTTC. It encodes CASSFLRGEQYF.

The CDR3 DNA follows: TGTGCCAGCAGTCTCGAACTAGCGGGGGGGCAGAATGAGCAGTTCTTC. Encoded protein: CASSLELAGGQNEQFF. The rearrangement links TRBV2 to TRBJ2-1; 13 nucleotides line up with TRBD2. Germline-derived CDR1 and CDR2 are SNHLY and FYNNEI. J gave up 7 bases and V 5 bases, and 8 bases lay outside the gene matches. The CDR3 loop spans 16 amino acids.

This chain uses TRBV5-6 with TRBJ2-3; 9 bases align to TRBD1. Losses at the gene ends were 3 bases for V and 0 bases for J; bases not matched to a gene: 2. Germline V gene lookup returns CDR1 SGHDT and CDR2 YYEEEE. This CDR3 contains 15 residues. The CDR3 spells CASSSGTGSTDTQYF. The DNA of the CDR3 is TGTGCCAGCAGCTCCGGGACAGGGAGCACAGATACGCAGTATTTT.

The chain carries TRBV4-1 and TRBJ1-4; 7 positions match TRBD1. CDR1 is MGHRA and CDR2 is YSYEKL in the germline V gene. The CDR3 extends over 19 amino acids. Trimming at V came to 4 bases and at J to 3 bases, leaving 17 bases not matched to a gene. CDR3 nucleotides: TGCGCCAGCAGCCGTGAGGGCGATGGGACAGCCTCCCCTAATGAAAAACTGTTTTTT. Translating gives CASSREGDGTASPNEKLFF.

This sequence joins TRBV6-5 and TRBJ1-1; a weak D match, TRBD1 (5 bases). This CDR3 is built from 15 residues. Germline lookup yields CDR1 MNHEY and CDR2 SVGAGI. V shed 0 bases and J shed 0 bases, with 8 bases lying between them. CDR3 coding DNA: TGTGCCAGCAGTTACTCGAGACAGATGAACACTGAAGCTTTCTTT. Translated: CASSYSRQMNTEAFF.

Comment on this clone: Other nucleotide sequences from this sample produce the same CDR3. This rearrangement joins TRBV6-5 to TRBJ2-7; D not resolved. The CDR3 contains 11 residues. The V gene lost 5 bases and the J gene lost 7 bases, with 9 bases spanning the gap. The germline V gene encodes CDR1 MNHEY and CDR2 SVGAGI. The CDR3 DNA follows: TGTGCCAGCAGTGATAGTCGGGAGCAGTACTTC. Protein: CASSDSREQYF.

This sequence joins TRBV29-1 and TRBJ2-1, with TRBD1 identical over 10 bases. CDR3 size: 14 residues. V shed 6 bases, J shed 6 bases, and the junction held 8 bases outside the gene matches. Germline values: CDR1 SQVTM, CDR2 ANQGSEA. CDR3 sequence: CSVAGTGASNEQFF. The CDR3 nucleotides read TGCAGCGTGGCCGGGACAGGGGCGTCCAATGAGCAGTTCTTC.

The J gene is TRBJ1-2, the V gene TRBV4-3; D perhaps matches TRBD1 (5 bases). With 5 bases removed from V and 0 bases from J, the gap between germline ends came to 13 bases. Germline CDR1 and CDR2: LGHNA and YSLEER. CDR3 size: 15 residues. The CDR3 protein is CASSGGSGANYGYTF. CDR3 DNA: TGCGCCAGCAGCGGGGGGTCGGGAGCTAACTATGGCTACACCTTC.

The chain couples TRBV11-2 to TRBJ1-1; 9 bases fit TRBD1. The CDR3 is 14 residues long. CDR1 and CDR2 (germline): SGHAT, FQNNGV. The V segment lost 5 bases and the J segment 5 bases; nucleotides outside the gene matches: 6. The CDR3 here is CASSTGQGRTEAFF. CDR3 sequence (DNA): TGTGCCAGCAGCACTGGACAGGGGCGAACTGAAGCTTTCTTT. Supplemented by reference TRBV11-2 and TRBJ1-1, the full variable domain reads EAGVAQSPRYKIIEKRQSVAFWCNPISGHATLYWYQQILGQGPKLLIQFQNNGVVDDSQLPKDRFSAERLKGVDSTLKIQPAKLEDSAVYLCASSTGQGRTEAFFGQGTRLTVV.

Points on this clone: This same CDR3 is encoded by further DNA sequences in the sample. The chain couples TRBV6-5 to TRBJ2-3; 7 nucleotides align to TRBD1. CDR1 and CDR2 (germline): MNHEY, SVGAGI. V lost 6 bases, J lost 6 bases, and 6 bases stayed unmatched. The CDR3 spans 13 residues. In DNA form, the CDR3 reads TGTGCCAGCAGCCTTGACAGGGCTGATACGCAGTATTTT. This sequence encodes CASSLDRADTQYF.

The chain has TRBV27 and TRBJ2-1, with 11 bases matching TRBD2. V lost 5 bases and J lost 4; bases outside the gene matches: 10. Germline lookup yields CDR1 MNHEY and CDR2 SMNVEV (reference sequence). The CDR3 totals 17 residues. CDR3 sequence reads: CASSGGGLAENYNEQFF. CDR3 DNA sequence: TGTGCCAGCAGTGGGGGGGGACTAGCGGAAAATTACAATGAGCAGTTCTTC.

Comment on this clone: Other nucleotide sequences in the sample specify the same CDR3. The genes are TRBV11-2 and TRBJ2-7; unclear D gene. The CDR3 length is 14 residues. CDR1 and CDR2 (germline): SGHAT, FQNNGV. The ends were cut back, 0 bases at V and 2 bases at J, with 8 bases in the middle. The CDR3 loop is CASSLDRLAYEQYF. Here the CDR3 DNA reads TGTGCCAGCAGCTTAGACAGACTCGCCTACGAGCAGTACTTC.

This clone was detected a few times. Within the sample, other DNA sequences also encode this same CDR3. CDR3 coding DNA: TGTGCCAGCAGTTCTACAGGCAATGAGCAGTTCTTC. Protein: CASSSTGNEQFF. The genes are TRBV6-5 and TRBJ2-1, with D perhaps matching TRBD1 (5 bases). Trimming cost V 4 bases and J 6 bases, with 7 bases left between them. Per the germline V gene, CDR1 is MNHEY and CDR2 is SVGAGI. CDR3 length: 12 residues.

This CDR3 is CASSLDLTGVSTEAFF. DNA for the CDR3: TGCGCCAGCAGCTTGGATCTAACAGGGGTGAGCACTGAAGCTTTCTTT. This rearrangement joins TRBV5-1 to TRBJ1-1; TRBD1 aligns across 7 bases. The CDR3 has 16 residues. V lost 0 bases, J lost 4 bases, and 9 bases stayed unmatched. The germline V gene encodes CDR1 SGHRS and CDR2 YFSETQ.

The chain is built from TRBV5-8 and TRBJ1-2, with D unresolved. Germline V gene sequence: CDR1 SGHTS, CDR2 YDEGEE. The CDR3 is 12 amino acids. Trimming left V 5 bases short and J 4 bases short, with 9 bases between. The CDR3 DNA reads as TGTGCCAGCAGTGAGGTTATCTATGGCTACACCTTC. Translation: CASSEVIYGYTF. Combining the CDR3 with reference TRBV5-8 and TRBJ1-2 gives the whole variable domain EAGVTQSPTHLIKTRGQQATLRCSPISGHTSVYWYQQALGLGLQFLLWYDEGEERNRGNFPPRFSGRQFPNYSSELNVNALELEDSALYLCASSEVIYGYTFGSGTRLTVV.

The chain couples TRBV18 to TRBJ1-4; D not resolved. The germline V gene encodes CDR1 KGHSH and CDR2 LQKENI. This CDR3 contains 14 residues. V gave up 2 bases and J gave up 8 bases, with 12 bases separating them. The CDR3 DNA is TGTGCCAGCTCACCATCGAGATTTGAAGAAAAACTGTTTTTT. Translating it yields CASSPSRFEEKLFF.

The chain couples TRBV4-3 to TRBJ2-2; D is possibly TRBD1 (6 bases). The germline gives CDR1 LGHNA, CDR2 YSLEER. The V and J ends lost 6 bases and 6 bases respectively, with 14 bases between them. The CDR3 runs 14 residues. CDR3 residues: CASRDFTGSGELFF. The CDR3 DNA follows: TGCGCCAGCAGAGACTTTACAGGGTCCGGGGAGCTGTTTTTT.